This T cell receptor (beta chain) was captured by sequencing in a study of neoadjuvant anti-PD-1 for oral cavity cancer (dated by TCRdb to the early 2020s). In the study overall: Before curative-intent surgical resection, most patients were given three to four biweekly doses of nivolumab at 3 mg/kg. For patients who did not progress, a fourth nivolumab dose was given around day 43, followed by definitive surgical resection on days 50-56. Under RECIST 1.1, a patient counted as a responder if showing complete response, partial response or stable disease, and as a non-responder if showing progression. An approximately 34% response rate was observed in the parent correlative cohort, in which more than nine patients were included. What the research found in general, with its limitations: A higher pretreatment blood Treg/Th17 ratio correlated with both higher pretreatment blood TCRbeta clonality and lower post-treatment tumor TCRbeta clonality. After neoadjuvant nivolumab, significantly higher T cell clonality (Gini index) was found within PBMCs in non-responders than in responders. Only a few patients per response group were included in the TCR analyses, and the authors called for validation in larger cohorts.

For deep sequencing of PBMC libraries, mostly about 450 ng of input genomic DNA was used, and six replicates were run per sample. The immunoSEQ hsTCRbeta kit was used to prepare TCRbeta libraries, following the manufacturer's instructions. The completed libraries were mixed into a single pool at 3 nM, then sequenced with an Illumina NovaSeq 6000 S4 flow cell. Turning to the authors' computational methods: The immunoSEQ Analyzer was used for raw data preprocessing and quality control. The analysis was restricted to productive rearrangements, with each unique CDR3 amino acid sequence defining a clonotype. Repertoire clonality was estimated as the Gini-Simpson index, which was calculated using the R package tcR. Student's t test was used to compare Gini indices, and Pearson correlation was used to assess associations with tumor size change. The immuneACCESS repertoire file appears here via TCRdb, limited to in-frame rearrangements. These files lack a portion of the clones; in checked studies, under half of the deficit traces to unresolved V genes, and the cause of the others is not known. V and J calls and clone size are as listed in that table; D and trimming were resolved from the DNA. The sample table lists fewer than 70,000 clones, 65% to 85% of them with a count of one. The leading ten clones occupy 2.5% to 3% of the sample.

The V and J ends are trimmed by 4 bases and 4 bases, leaving 10 bases between them. From its cysteine to its phenylalanine, the CDR3 spans 13 amino acids. Only the CDR3 DNA stays, 39 bases, in frame from base 1. The germline V gene sets CDR1 to SGHDN and CDR2 to FVKESK. As regards this clone: Its antigen remains undetermined. No base quality values were provided; no much bigger clone lies one nucleotide off.

The time point label on this specimen signifies: before neoadjuvant nivolumab. The patients had newly diagnosed stage II-IVA oral cavity squamous cell carcinoma and had not received any prior systemic or radiation treatment. The cohort was made up of patients with locally advanced, HPV-negative oral cavity squamous cell carcinoma. No culture maintenance or expansion was done, as the peripheral blood mononuclear cells went straight to analysis. Samples came from a longitudinal correlative study of a single-arm phase II trial of neoadjuvant nivolumab in oral cavity squamous cell carcinoma. Genomic DNA-based TCRbeta sequencing was performed on subject-matched pre- and post-treatment PBMCs and tumors from three responders and three non-responders. Peripheral blood mononuclear cells were collected before nivolumab treatment and were collected again after treatment, at the time of surgery. The Maxwell RSC DNA from Cells kit was used to isolate genomic DNA from PBMCs.

The sequence was obtained from a person aged 40-85 years with oral cavity squamous cell carcinoma. The source was PBMCs, collected before nivolumab (anti-PD-1) treatment. The V and J genes are TRBV14 and TRBJ1-1; no confident D gene assignment can be made. The nucleotide sequence is TGTGCCAGCAGCCCGACGGGGATCACTGAAGCTTTCTTT. Translated, it gives CASSPTGITEAFF.